These 26 T cell receptor beta chains originate from one sample sequenced in a study of PD-L1 blockade in urothelial cancer. Profiling relied on immunoSEQ multiplex PCR, and the TCRdb table lists in-frame clones only, not all of them. The sample has 30,000 to 35,000 clones; around 83% are singletons. This specimen consisted of PBMCs, obtained around atezolizumab (anti-PD-L1) treatment. These receptors came from a man between 60 and 75 years old with urothelial cancer.

This chain uses TRBV5-1 with TRBJ2-7, with 13 bases identical to TRBD2. Germline V CDR1 and CDR2: SGHRS, YFSETQ. Trimming removed 4 bases from V and 2 bases from J; junction bases left unmatched: 9. The CDR3 sequence is 17 residues long. CDR3 sequence (DNA): TGCGCCAGCAGCCCCACGCGGACTAGCGGGAGTACCTACGAGCAGTACTTC. Amino acids: CASSPTRTSGSTYEQYF.

The rearrangement links TRBV5-4 to TRBJ2-2; TRBD1 matches 7 bases. Germline V gene data show CDR1 as SGHNT and CDR2 as YYREEE (reference sequence). Trimming at V came to 0 bases and at J to 5 bases, leaving 7 bases not matched to a gene. The CDR3 sequence is 16 residues long. This CDR3 reads CASSLARQGSTGELFF. The CDR3, as DNA: TGTGCCAGCAGCTTGGCTCGACAGGGCTCTACCGGGGAGCTGTTTTTT.

This sequence joins TRBV2 and TRBJ1-2; possibly TRBD1 for D (6 bases). This CDR3 is built from 16 residues. V lost 1 base and J 7 bases, leaving 19 bases between the germline ends. Germline CDR1 and CDR2: SNHLY and FYNNEI. CDR3 DNA: TGTGCCAGCAGTGAAGGAGGTACAGGGAGCCTTGGTGGCTACACCTTC. This gives the protein CASSEGGTGSLGGYTF.

The rearrangement links TRBV19 to TRBJ2-6; TRBD1 aligns across 9 bases. The V and J ends lost 6 bases and 10 bases, in that order; junction bases with no gene match: 13. This CDR3 has 16 residues. Germline CDR1 is LNHDA and CDR2 is SQIVND (reference sequence). DNA for the CDR3: TGTGCCAGTAGAACCCCCGAAGGGACAGGGTCAAACGTCCTGACTTTC. Amino acids: CASRTPEGTGSNVLTF.

The chain joins TRBV5-6 to TRBJ1-2, with 9 bases lining up with TRBD1. CDR1 and CDR2 from the germline V gene are SGHDT and YYEEEE. The J segment lost 7 bases and the V segment lost 2 bases, leaving 9 bases of the junction unmatched. CDR3 length equals 15 residues. CDR3 loop: CASSLPNRGLLGYTF. The CDR3 DNA sequence: TGTGCCAGCAGCTTACCTAACAGGGGGCTCCTTGGCTACACCTTC.

This clone was detected only a few times. The V call is TRBV6-5, the J call TRBJ1-5; possibly TRBD1 for D (5 bases). Germline CDR1 MNHEY, CDR2 SVGAGI. V was pared by 5 bases and J by 4 bases, with 6 bases between. The length of the CDR3 is 12 residues. In DNA, the CDR3 is TGTGCCAGCAGTGGGGGGAATCAGCCCCAGCATTTT. Its protein product is CASSGGNQPQHF.

The V and J genes are TRBV5-4 and TRBJ1-1, with TRBD1 matching 8 bases. CDR3 size: 18 residues. J gave up 0 bases and V 4 bases, and 14 bases lay outside the gene matches. Per germline, CDR1 SGHNT and CDR2 YYREEE (reference sequence). The CDR3 loop reads CASSRGGLLDRVNTEAFF. In DNA form, the CDR3 reads TGTGCCAGCAGCCGTGGAGGGCTTTTGGACAGGGTGAACACTGAAGCTTTCTTT.

This chain links TRBV7-8 with TRBJ2-2, with 7 positions matching TRBD2. Germline loops: CDR1 SGHVS, CDR2 FQNEAQ. The CDR3 is 15 amino acids. Losses at the gene ends were 3 bases for V and 5 bases for J; bases not matched to a gene: 6. CDR3 protein: CASSLAGAQTGELFF. The CDR3 region has the DNA TGTGCCAGCAGCTTGGCGGGAGCCCAAACCGGGGAGCTGTTTTTT. Supplemented by reference TRBV7-8 and TRBJ2-2, the full variable domain reads GAGVSQSPRYKVAKRGQDVALRCDPISGHVSLFWYQQALGQGPEFLTYFQNEAQLDKSGLPSDRFFAERPEGSVSTLKIQRTQQEDSAVYLCASSLAGAQTGELFFGEGSRLTVL.

The gene calls are TRBV15 and TRBJ2-7; TRBD2 aligns across 8 bases. The germline V gene has CDR1 LNHNV and CDR2 YYDKDF (reference sequence). There are 15 residues in the CDR3. Trimming removed 1 base from V and 5 bases from J; junction bases left unmatched: 7. CDR3 coding DNA: TGTGCCACCAGCAGAGGCGGGACTAGTCGTAACGAGCAGTACTTC. It encodes CATSRGGTSRNEQYF.

The chain uses TRBV27 and TRBJ1-2; 12 bases map to TRBD1. This CDR3 is built from 14 residues. The germline V gene has CDR1 MNHEY and CDR2 SMNVEV (reference sequence). V dropped 4 bases and J dropped 8; count of bases not matched to a gene: 5. The CDR3 sequence is CASSWDRGLQGYTF. The CDR3 nucleotides are TGTGCCAGCAGTTGGGACAGGGGGCTTCAGGGCTACACCTTC.

The gene calls are TRBV30 and TRBJ1-5; possible D gene TRBD1, 6 bases. V shed 1 base and J shed 0 bases, with 16 bases lying between them. CDR1 and CDR2 from the germline V gene are GTSNPN and SVGIG (reference sequence). This CDR3 contains 17 residues. CDR3 nucleotides: TGTGCCTGGAGTGCACCTACAGGGCTATATAGCAATCAGCCCCAGCATTTT. Translated, it gives CAWSAPTGLYSNQPQHF.

The V call is TRBV5-4, the J call TRBJ2-7, with 7 bases aligning to TRBD1. This CDR3 is built from 14 residues. The J segment lost 5 bases and the V segment lost 2 bases, leaving 7 bases of the junction unmatched. CDR1 and CDR2 from the germline V gene are SGHNT and YYREEE (reference sequence). CDR3 sequence reads: CASSLPGQRNEQYF. CDR3 nucleotide sequence: TGTGCCAGCAGCTTACCGGGACAGAGAAACGAGCAGTACTTC.

The chain combines TRBV5-1 with TRBJ2-7, with D possibly being TRBD2 (6 bases). The V gene lost 3 bases and the J gene lost 0 bases, with 13 bases spanning the gap. Germline V lookup: CDR1 SGHRS, CDR2 YFSETQ. The CDR3 is 15 amino acids. CDR3 coding DNA: TGCGCCAGCAGCTCGGGACGGGAGATCTCCTACGAGCAGTACTTC. Protein product: CASSSGREISYEQYF.

The rearrangement joins TRBV5-1 to TRBJ2-7; TRBD2 might be the D (5 bases). V was clipped by 4 bases and J by 2 bases, with 16 bases between them. Germline V CDR1 and CDR2: SGHRS, YFSETQ. CDR3 length: 15 residues. The CDR3 protein is CASSPEAGPPYEQYF. CDR3 nucleotides: TGCGCCAGCAGCCCGGAGGCAGGCCCACCCTACGAGCAGTACTTC.

The genes are TRBV4-1 and TRBJ2-7; a weak D match, TRBD1 (6 bases). The CDR3 length is 15 residues. Germline CDR1 is MGHRA and CDR2 is YSYEKL. The V and J ends lost 3 bases and 0 bases respectively, with 12 bases between them. CDR3 sequence: CASSHGGLSSYEQYF. The CDR3 region has the DNA TGCGCCAGCAGCCATGGGGGCCTTTCCTCCTACGAGCAGTACTTC.

This chain connects TRBV27 to TRBJ2-1; 7 bases are shared with TRBD2. CDR3 size: 18 residues. From germline, CDR1 is MNHEY and CDR2 SMNVEV (reference sequence). V was clipped by 2 bases and J by 1 base; unmatched bases: 11. The CDR3 is CASSLKAPSGLSYNEQFF. Here the CDR3 DNA reads TGTGCCAGCAGTTTAAAAGCTCCTAGCGGACTATCCTACAATGAGCAGTTCTTC.

This rearrangement joins TRBV4-3 to TRBJ1-2; D gene ambiguous. This CDR3 contains 17 residues. V gave up 0 bases and J gave up 5 bases, with 19 bases separating them. CDR1 is LGHNA and CDR2 is YSLEER in the germline V gene. The CDR3 sequence is CASSQDRGTAGGYGYTF. CDR3 DNA: TGCGCCAGCAGCCAAGATCGTGGTACAGCTGGAGGGTATGGCTACACCTTC.

The rearrangement joins TRBV19 to TRBJ1-5; TRBD1 is a possible D gene (5 bases). Germline lookup yields CDR1 LNHDA and CDR2 SQIVND (reference sequence). The CDR3 extends over 13 amino acids. V lost 1 base, J lost 5 bases, and 6 bases lay in between. CDR3 amino acids: CASSIARDQPQHF. CDR3 sequence (DNA): TGTGCCAGTAGTATAGCCAGGGATCAGCCCCAGCATTTT. The variable domain in full, completed from reference TRBV19 and TRBJ1-5, reads DGGITQSPKYLFRKEGQNVTLSCEQNLNHDAMYWYRQDPGQGLRLIYYSQIVNDFQKGDIAEGYSVSREKKESFPLTVTSAQKNPTAFYLCASSIARDQPQHFGDGTRLSIL.

The chain couples TRBV6-5 to TRBJ2-5; D perhaps matches TRBD1 (6 bases). V was trimmed by 7 bases and J by 5 bases, leaving 14 bases between them. This CDR3 is built from 13 residues. Germline V gene sequence: CDR1 MNHEY, CDR2 SVGAGI. CDR3 sequence: CASKTQGSETQYF. The DNA for the CDR3 is TGTGCCAGCAAGACACAGGGATCGGAGACCCAGTACTTC.

This chain joins TRBV6-4 and TRBJ2-3, with 9 bases lining up with TRBD1. CDR3 size: 14 residues. After removal of 3 bases from V and 7 bases from J, the junction contained 5 bases not matched to a gene. CDR1 MRHNA and CDR2 SNTAGT come from the germline V gene. The DNA of the CDR3 is TGTGCCAGCAGTGAGCAACAGGGGGCAAATACGCAGTATTTT. It is translated as CASSEQQGANTQYF.

This clone is a singleton in its sample. V is TRBV18 and J is TRBJ1-1; 8 nucleotides line up with TRBD1. The germline CDR1 and CDR2 sequences are KGHSH and LQKENI. V shed 3 bases and J 4 bases; nucleotides not matched to a gene: 4. CDR3 length: 14 residues. CDR3 DNA sequence: TGTGCCAGCTCACCTCAGGGGGCGATCACTGAAGCTTTCTTT. It yields the protein CASSPQGAITEAFF. The full variable domain, rest sourced from reference TRBV18 and TRBJ1-1, is NAGVMQNPRHLVRRRGQEARLRCSPMKGHSHVYWYRQLPEEGLKFMVYLQKENIIDESGMPKERFSAEFPKEGPSILRIQQVVRGDSAAYFCASSPQGAITEAFFGQGTRLTVV.

In regard to this clone: Other DNA sequences in this sample translate to the same CDR3. The genes are TRBV10-3 and TRBJ2-1; 9 bases line up with TRBD2. V lost 0 bases, J lost 5 bases, and 8 bases stayed unmatched. The CDR3 has 17 residues. Germline-derived CDR1 and CDR2 are ENHRY and SYGVKD. CDR3 DNA sequence: TGTGCCATCAGTGAGTCCCGCGCTAGCGGGGACAACAATGAGCAGTTCTTC. Translating it yields CAISESRASGDNNEQFF.

The gene calls are TRBV2 and TRBJ1-6; 7 bases agree with TRBD1. The ends lost 8 bases at V and 4 bases at J; junction bases unmatched: 8. Germline assignment: CDR1 SNHLY and CDR2 FYNNEI. CDR3 length: 15 amino acids. The CDR3: CASRRTGTYNSPLHF. The DNA of the CDR3 is TGTGCCAGCCGGAGGACAGGAACTTATAATTCACCCCTCCACTTT.

Worth noting for this clone: This sequence is one base from a far larger clone and is likely a read error. This specimen includes other DNA sequences encoding the same CDR3. The CDR3 DNA reads TGCGCCAGCAGCCAACGGACAGGTCGCGAGCAGTACTTC. Translated, it gives CASSQRTGREQYF. The chain links TRBV7-9 to TRBJ2-7; 7 nucleotides line up with TRBD1. This CDR3 contains 13 residues. From germline, CDR1 is SEHNR and CDR2 FQNEAQ (reference sequence).

The chain links TRBV5-4 to TRBJ2-3; 7 bases agree with TRBD2. Trimming took 4 bases from V and 1 from J; bases not matched to a gene: 9. Germline-derived CDR1 and CDR2 are SGHNT and YYREEE (reference sequence). The CDR3 sequence is 16 residues long. The CDR3 region has the DNA TGTGCCAGCAGCATAGGGAGGGCTAGCGGCACAGATACGCAGTATTTT. Its translation is CASSIGRASGTDTQYF. The entire variable domain, with the rest obtained from reference TRBV5-4 and TRBJ2-3, is as follows: ETGVTQSPTHLIKTRGQQVTLRCSSQSGHNTVSWYQQALGQGPQFIFQYYREEENGRGNFPPRFSGLQFPNYSSELNVNALELDDSALYLCASSIGRASGTDTQYFGPGTRLTVL.

The V and J genes are TRBV29-1 and TRBJ2-7; perhaps TRBD1 as D (5 bases). Germline V lookup: CDR1 SQVTM, CDR2 ANQGSEA. The CDR3 has 14 residues. Trimming removed 1 base from V and 12 bases from J, with 22 bases in between. The CDR3 loop reads CSVEGVQGPGPRYF. CDR3 nucleotides: TGCAGCGTTGAAGGGGTGCAAGGGCCAGGGCCTCGGTACTTC.